The rows below give T cell receptor beta chains drawn from one sample of a study of blood T cell repertoires in COVID-19. Measured with immunoSEQ multiplex PCR; TCRdb has only the in-frame clones, and not every one. This table holds about 330,000 clones, more than 75% found once. Sequencing was performed on peripheral blood. The receptors come from a woman aged 50 to 60 with active or convalescent COVID-19. The CDR3 runs from the conserved cysteine through the conserved F or W. D genes are given only for firm matches. Clone sizes are given selectively: once, few, many, or a class where the clone is expanded.

cdr3_nt,cdr3_aa,v_call,j_call,clone_size,d_call
TGTGCCAGTAGTACCCGGCTAGCGGGAGCAGATACGCAGTATTTT,CASSTRLAGADTQYF,TRBV19,TRBJ2-3,.,TRBD2
TGTGCCAGCAGCTTCGGGATAGCGGGGTCCTACGAGCAGTACTTC,CASSFGIAGSYEQYF,TRBV11-2,TRBJ2-7,.,TRBD2
TGTGCCAGCAGTCTCCAGCCGGGACAGAACCACGAGCAGTACTTC,CASSLQPGQNHEQYF,TRBV27,TRBJ2-7,.,TRBD1
TGTGCCAGCAGCTCGCGACAGGGGGGGTACGAGCAGTACTTC,CASSSRQGGYEQYF,TRBV7-9,TRBJ2-7,.,TRBD1
TGTGCCTGGAAAGCCTCCCCAGGGCTGGGTCAGCCCCAGCATTTT,CAWKASPGLGQPQHF,TRBV30,TRBJ1-5,.,.
TGTGCCAGCAGCGTAGGTCTAGCGGGAGGGTTTATGGATGAGCAGTTCTTC,CASSVGLAGGFMDEQFF,TRBV9,TRBJ2-1,.,TRBD2
TGTGCCACCAGCAGACCCTTCTACGAGCAGTACTTC,CATSRPFYEQYF,TRBV15,TRBJ2-7,.,.
TGTGCCAGCAGCTTACTGGGACAGGGGGCCTACGAGCAGTACTTC,CASSLLGQGAYEQYF,TRBV7-2,TRBJ2-7,once,TRBD1
TGTGCCAGCAGCTGGCTCATAAACACTGAAGCTTTCTTT,CASSWLINTEAFF,TRBV12-3/TRBV12-4,TRBJ1-1,few,.
TGTGCCAGCATGGGGACAGGGCTTCCCGGCTACACCTTC,CASMGTGLPGYTF,TRBV12-3/TRBV12-4,TRBJ1-2,.,TRBD1
TGCGCCAGCAGCTTGGCAGGTAGCGGGGGGGCCTTAGATACGCAGTATTTT,CASSLAGSGGALDTQYF,TRBV5-1,TRBJ2-3,few,TRBD2
TGTGCCATCAGTGGGCCCGGGGAGATGGGGACAGATACGCAGTATTTT,CAISGPGEMGTDTQYF,TRBV10-3,TRBJ2-3,.,.
TGTGCCAGTAGTACTTCATACAGGGGGAACACTGAAGCTTTCTTT,CASSTSYRGNTEAFF,TRBV19,TRBJ1-1,.,TRBD1
TGCGCCAGCAGCCAAGGGGCAGCGGGACAGGAGTTCTCCTACGAGCAGTACTTC,CASSQGAAGQEFSYEQYF,TRBV4-1,TRBJ2-7,.,.
TGCGCCAGCAGCTTGGTCGGGGATGTGGGTGGCTACACCTTC,CASSLVGDVGGYTF,TRBV5-1,TRBJ1-2,.,.
TGTGCCAGCAGTTTGGGGGGGGCCCCCTACAATGAGCAGTTCTTC,CASSLGGAPYNEQFF,TRBV28,TRBJ2-1,once,.
TGTGCCAGCTCCGACAGGGTTCCTACTACAATGAACACTGAAGCTTTCTTT,CASSDRVPTTMNTEAFF,TRBV18,TRBJ1-1,.,TRBD1
TGTGCCAGCAGGGACAGGGGAGAAAAACTGTTTTTT,CASRDRGEKLFF,TRBV2,TRBJ1-4,.,TRBD1
TGTGCCAGCTCGCCCAGGATTTCTGGAAACACCATATATTTT,CASSPRISGNTIYF,TRBV18,TRBJ1-3,.,.
TGTGCCAGCAAGGGACTAGCGGGGATCAATGAGCAGTTCTTC,CASKGLAGINEQFF,TRBV28,TRBJ2-1,.,TRBD2
TGTGCCAGCAGCTTAGGGGAGGCGGACACTGAAGCTTTCTTT,CASSLGEADTEAFF,TRBV7-6,TRBJ1-1,.,.
TGTGCCAGCAGCTTGGGGCAGGGTGACTATGGCTACACCTTC,CASSLGQGDYGYTF,TRBV5-4,TRBJ1-2,.,.
TGCGCCAGCAGCCAAACCATAGACTCTGGAAACACCATATATTTT,CASSQTIDSGNTIYF,TRBV4-3,TRBJ1-3,.,.
TGTGCCAGCAGCCCCCGTGGGGGGGACAGGGGGCAATATGGCTACACCTTC,CASSPRGGDRGQYGYTF,TRBV7-3,TRBJ1-2,.,TRBD1
TGTGCCAGCAGCTTATCAGGGTCAGGCGAGCAGTACTTC,CASSLSGSGEQYF,TRBV7-2,TRBJ2-7,.,.
TGTGCCAGCAATCCGGGACAGAAGTACGAGCAGTACTTC,CASNPGQKYEQYF,TRBV2,TRBJ2-7,.,TRBD1
TGTGCCAGCAGTCAACAGGGCGCGGCAGATACGCAGTATTTT,CASSQQGAADTQYF,TRBV28,TRBJ2-3,.,.
TGTGCCAGCAGTAGGAGAGAGAGTGGCTACACCTTC,CASSRRESGYTF,TRBV28,TRBJ1-2,once,.
TGTGCCTGGAGACGACAGGGGGCTCCTGGAGAAAAACTGTTTTTT,CAWRRQGAPGEKLFF,TRBV30,TRBJ1-4,few,TRBD1
TGCAGTCGCTTTTCCCGGCAGCCCCAGCATTTT,CSRFSRQPQHF,TRBV20-1,TRBJ1-5,once,.
TGCGCCAGCGGGGTCCCAGGGGCCAACTATGGCTACACCTTC,CASGVPGANYGYTF,TRBV4-1,TRBJ1-2,.,.
TGCGCCAGCAGCTCCGGGACTAGCGGGAGGTTTGACACAGATACGCAGTATTTT,CASSSGTSGRFDTDTQYF,TRBV5-1,TRBJ2-3,.,TRBD2
TGCGCCAGCAGCCACCTTCAGGGGGGCATGAACACTGAAGCTTTCTTT,CASSHLQGGMNTEAFF,TRBV4-3,TRBJ1-1,.,TRBD1
TGCGCCAGCAGCCAAGATTTACGGACAGGGGTATATGGCTACACCTTC,CASSQDLRTGVYGYTF,TRBV4-3,TRBJ1-2,once,TRBD1
TGTGCCAGCAGCTTAATGTGGGACAGGGGGGATCAGCCCCAGCATTTT,CASSLMWDRGDQPQHF,TRBV7-2,TRBJ1-5,.,TRBD1
TGTGCCAGCAGTAACCGACAGGGGCGGATTAACTATGGCTACACCTTC,CASSNRQGRINYGYTF,TRBV28,TRBJ1-2,.,TRBD1
TGCGCCAGCAGCTTGGCCGGCAGGGGACGCTCACCCCTCCACTTT,CASSLAGRGRSPLHF,TRBV5-1,TRBJ1-6,.,.
TGTGCCAGCAGGGACTTTAATGGCTACACCTTC,CASRDFNGYTF,TRBV7-9,TRBJ1-2,once,.
TGTGCCTGGTCGTCGGGAGGCTACGAGCAGTACTTC,CAWSSGGYEQYF,TRBV30,TRBJ2-7,once,TRBD2
TGTGCCAGCACCGCACGTACCCGACAGGACCATCAGCCCCAGCATTTT,CASTARTRQDHQPQHF,TRBV6-6,TRBJ1-5,.,.
TGTGCCAGCTCACCCGGGACTAGCGGCACAGATACGCAGTATTTT,CASSPGTSGTDTQYF,TRBV18,TRBJ2-3,.,TRBD2
TGTGCCAGCAGCCCAGGGTTTGGAAACACCATATATTTT,CASSPGFGNTIYF,TRBV11-2,TRBJ1-3,.,.
TGTGCCAGCAGCTTGCTGACAGGGTCGGCCGGGGAGCTGTTTTTT,CASSLLTGSAGELFF,TRBV5-8,TRBJ2-2,.,TRBD1
TGTGCCAGCAGTTTTTCCTTTACAGGGAGCATGAACACTGAAGCTTTCTTT,CASSFSFTGSMNTEAFF,TRBV27,TRBJ1-1,.,.
TGTGCCAGTATCGACAGGCCGAACACTGAAGCTTTCTTT,CASIDRPNTEAFF,TRBV3-1/TRBV3-2,TRBJ1-1,.,.
TGTGCCAGCTCACCACGGGAGGGCGATCGAGCGGAGACCCAGTACTTC,CASSPREGDRAETQYF,TRBV18,TRBJ2-5,.,TRBD2
TGTGCCAGCAGCAGGGCTAACTATGGCTACACCTTC,CASSRANYGYTF,TRBV25-1,TRBJ1-2,.,.
TGTGCCAGCAGTGGTGGGACAGATAATTCACCCCTCCACTTT,CASSGGTDNSPLHF,TRBV2,TRBJ1-6,.,TRBD1
TGTGCCAGCCATGAGGGACAGACGAACACTGAAGCTTTCTTT,CASHEGQTNTEAFF,TRBV28,TRBJ1-1,once,TRBD1
TGCGCCAGCAGCTTGGAGGTAGCTGTTACCTACGAGCAGTACTTC,CASSLEVAVTYEQYF,TRBV5-1,TRBJ2-7,many,.
TGTGCCAGCAGCCAAGAGATGCGGGAGATTTCCTACGAGCAGTACTTC,CASSQEMREISYEQYF,TRBV3-1/TRBV3-2,TRBJ2-7,few,TRBD2
TGTGCCATCAGTGAGTCGGCTAGCGGGGGGTTCACAGATACGCAGTATTTT,CAISESASGGFTDTQYF,TRBV10-3,TRBJ2-3,once,TRBD2
TGTGCTAGTGGTTTGGTACAGGGTATGGCGAACACCGGGGAGCTGTTTTTT,CASGLVQGMANTGELFF,TRBV12-5,TRBJ2-2,few,.
TGCGCCAGCAGCTGGGGACAGGGGATCTCTGGAAACACCATATATTTT,CASSWGQGISGNTIYF,TRBV5-1,TRBJ1-3,.,TRBD1
TGTGCCAGCAGTTTGGACAGGGGCGACACTGAAGCTTTCTTT,CASSLDRGDTEAFF,TRBV27,TRBJ1-1,.,TRBD1
TGTGCCAGCTCCCACCCGACAGGGTCGGAAGCTTTCTTT,CASSHPTGSEAFF,TRBV18,TRBJ1-1,.,TRBD1
TGCGCCAGCAGTCAAACGGAATTGGGAGGGGAGGGCACTGAAGCTTTCTTT,CASSQTELGGEGTEAFF,TRBV23-1,TRBJ1-1,.,.